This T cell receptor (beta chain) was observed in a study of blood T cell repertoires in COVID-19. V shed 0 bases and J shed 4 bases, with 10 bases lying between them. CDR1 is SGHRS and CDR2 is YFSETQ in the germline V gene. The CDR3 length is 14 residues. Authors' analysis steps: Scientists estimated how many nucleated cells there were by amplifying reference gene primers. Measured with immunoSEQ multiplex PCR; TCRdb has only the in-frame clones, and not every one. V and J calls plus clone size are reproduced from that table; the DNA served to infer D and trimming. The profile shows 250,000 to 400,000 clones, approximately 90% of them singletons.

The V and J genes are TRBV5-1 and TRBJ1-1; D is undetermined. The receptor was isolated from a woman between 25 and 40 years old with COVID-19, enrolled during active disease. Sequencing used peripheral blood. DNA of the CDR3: TGCGCCAGCAGCTTGGTGGAGGGTGGCACTGAAGCTTTCTTT. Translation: CASSLVEGGTEAFF.